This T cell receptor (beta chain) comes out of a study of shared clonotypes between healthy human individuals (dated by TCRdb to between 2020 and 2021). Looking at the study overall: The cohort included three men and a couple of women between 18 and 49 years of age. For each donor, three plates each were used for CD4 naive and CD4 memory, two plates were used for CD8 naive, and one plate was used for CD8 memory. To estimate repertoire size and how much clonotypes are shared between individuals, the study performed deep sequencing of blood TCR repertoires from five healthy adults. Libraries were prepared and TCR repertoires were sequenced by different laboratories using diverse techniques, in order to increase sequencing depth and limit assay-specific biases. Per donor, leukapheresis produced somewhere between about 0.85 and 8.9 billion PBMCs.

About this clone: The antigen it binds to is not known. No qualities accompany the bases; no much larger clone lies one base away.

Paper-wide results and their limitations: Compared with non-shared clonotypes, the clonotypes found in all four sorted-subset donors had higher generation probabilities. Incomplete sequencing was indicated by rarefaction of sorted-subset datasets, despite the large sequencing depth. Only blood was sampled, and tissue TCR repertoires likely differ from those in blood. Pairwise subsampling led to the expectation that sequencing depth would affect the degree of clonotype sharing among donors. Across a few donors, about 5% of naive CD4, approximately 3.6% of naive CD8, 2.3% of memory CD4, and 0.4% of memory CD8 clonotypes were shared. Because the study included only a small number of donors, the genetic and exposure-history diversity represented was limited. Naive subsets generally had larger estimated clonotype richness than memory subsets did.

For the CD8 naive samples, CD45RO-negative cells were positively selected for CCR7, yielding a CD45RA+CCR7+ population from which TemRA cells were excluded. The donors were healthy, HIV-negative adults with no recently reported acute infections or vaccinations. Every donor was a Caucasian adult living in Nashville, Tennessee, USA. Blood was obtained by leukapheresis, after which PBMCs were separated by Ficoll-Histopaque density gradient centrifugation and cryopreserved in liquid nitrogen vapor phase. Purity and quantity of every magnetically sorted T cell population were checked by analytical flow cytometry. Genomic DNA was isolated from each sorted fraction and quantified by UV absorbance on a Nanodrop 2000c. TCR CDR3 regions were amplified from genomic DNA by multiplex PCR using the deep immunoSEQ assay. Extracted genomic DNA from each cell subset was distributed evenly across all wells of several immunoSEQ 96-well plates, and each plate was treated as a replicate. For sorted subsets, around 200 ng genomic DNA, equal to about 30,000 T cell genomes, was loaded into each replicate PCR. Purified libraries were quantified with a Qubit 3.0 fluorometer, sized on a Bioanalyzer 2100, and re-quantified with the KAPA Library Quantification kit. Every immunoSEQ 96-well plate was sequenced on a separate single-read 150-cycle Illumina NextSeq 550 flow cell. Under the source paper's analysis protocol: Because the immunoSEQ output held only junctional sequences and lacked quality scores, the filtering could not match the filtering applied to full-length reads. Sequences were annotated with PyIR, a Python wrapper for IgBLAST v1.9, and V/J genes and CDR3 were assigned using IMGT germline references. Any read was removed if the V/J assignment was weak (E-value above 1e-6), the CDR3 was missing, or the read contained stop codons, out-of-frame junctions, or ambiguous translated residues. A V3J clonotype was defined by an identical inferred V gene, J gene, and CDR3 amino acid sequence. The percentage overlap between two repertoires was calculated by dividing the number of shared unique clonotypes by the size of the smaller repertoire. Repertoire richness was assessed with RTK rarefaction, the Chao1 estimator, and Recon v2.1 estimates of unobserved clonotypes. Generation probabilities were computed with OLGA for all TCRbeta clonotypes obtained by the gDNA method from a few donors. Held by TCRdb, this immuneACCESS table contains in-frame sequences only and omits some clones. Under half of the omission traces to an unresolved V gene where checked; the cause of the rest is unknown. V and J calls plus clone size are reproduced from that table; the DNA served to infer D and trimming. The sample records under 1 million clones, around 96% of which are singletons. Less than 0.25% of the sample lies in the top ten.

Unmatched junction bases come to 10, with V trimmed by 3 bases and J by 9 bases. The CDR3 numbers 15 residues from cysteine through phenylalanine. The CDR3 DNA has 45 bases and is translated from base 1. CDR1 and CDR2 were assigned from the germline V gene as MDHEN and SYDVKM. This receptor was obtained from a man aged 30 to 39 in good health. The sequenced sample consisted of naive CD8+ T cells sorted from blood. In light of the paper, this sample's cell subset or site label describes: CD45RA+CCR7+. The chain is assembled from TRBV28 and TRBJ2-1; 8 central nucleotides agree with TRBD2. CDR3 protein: CASSFVREGLIEQFF. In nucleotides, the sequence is TGTGCCAGCAGTTTTGTCCGGGAGGGCCTTATTGAGCAGTTCTTC.